The 16 T cell receptor beta chains in this list originate from one sample, sequenced in a study of T cell responses to AZD1222 COVID-19 vaccine. Assay used: immunoSEQ multiplex PCR; TCRdb lists only in-frame clones, some missing. The sample holds around 80,000 clones, approximately 85% seen once. The sequencing here drew on peripheral blood, taken 28 days after the second AZD1222 dose. The receptors stem from an adult who received the AZD1222 COVID-19 vaccine.

The gene calls are TRBV7-9 and TRBJ2-1, with 10 positions matching TRBD1. Unmatched junction bases numbered 5, after V lost 2 bases and J lost 4 bases. This CDR3 comprises 16 residues. Germline CDR1 reads SEHNR; CDR2 reads FQNEAQ (reference sequence). CDR3: CASSLLGQGQYNEQFF. The CDR3 DNA reads TGTGCCAGCAGCTTATTGGGACAGGGGCAGTACAATGAGCAGTTCTTC. Based on the CDR3 plus reference TRBV7-9 and TRBJ2-1, the full variable domain is DTGVSQNPRHKITKRGQNVTFRCDPISEHNRLYWYRQTLGQGPEFLTYFQNEAQLEKSRLLSDRFSAERPKGSFSTLEIQRTEQGDSAMYLCASSLLGQGQYNEQFFGPGTRLTVL.

The CDR3, as DNA: TGTGCCAGCAGCCCCCGCTCTCAAGAGACCCAGTACTTC. It specifies CASSPRSQETQYF. The chain links TRBV11-3 to TRBJ2-5, with D unresolved. The ends were cut back, 5 bases at V and 2 bases at J, with 9 bases in the middle. From germline, CDR1 is SGHNT and CDR2 YENEEA. This CDR3 contains 13 residues.

The V gene is TRBV7-9, the J gene TRBJ1-4; D is undetermined. The V gene lost 1 base and the J gene lost 7 bases, with 7 bases spanning the gap. CDR1 is SEHNR and CDR2 is FQNEAQ in the germline V gene (reference sequence). The CDR3 is 13 residues long. The CDR3 sequence is CASSLDLVEKLFF. DNA of the CDR3: TGTGCCAGCAGCTTAGATTTGGTTGAAAAACTGTTTTTT.

In this sample, this clone turned up once. This chain connects TRBV7-2 to TRBJ2-1; 10 bases fit TRBD2. The CDR3 covers 15 residues. Germline V gene sequence: CDR1 SGHTA, CDR2 FQGNSA. Losses at the gene ends were 2 bases for V and 3 bases for J; bases not matched to a gene: 1. The CDR3 sequence is CASSLLAGGYNEQFF. The CDR3, as DNA: TGTGCCAGCAGCTTATTAGCGGGGGGCTACAATGAGCAGTTCTTC.

The chain couples TRBV30 to TRBJ2-1; tentatively, D is TRBD1 or TRBD2 (5 bases each). V was clipped by 1 base and J by 0 bases, with 13 bases between them. The germline gives CDR1 GTSNPN, CDR2 SVGIG (reference sequence). This CDR3 has 16 amino acids. The DNA for the CDR3 is TGTGCCTGGAGTGAAACCGCAGGGAGCTCCTACAATGAGCAGTTCTTC. This codes for CAWSETAGSSYNEQFF. Full variable domain (outside the CDR3, taken from reference TRBV30 and TRBJ2-1): SQTIHQWPATLVQPVGSPLSLECTVEGTSNPNLYWYRQAAGRGLQLLFYSVGIGQISSEVPQNLSASRPQDRQFILSSKKLLLSDSGFYLCAWSETAGSSYNEQFFGPGTRLTVL.

In its sample, this clone ranks as medium-sized. Other DNA sequences within the sample encode an identical CDR3. V usage is TRBV6-5 and J usage is TRBJ1-5, with unresolved D. Germline V gene lookup returns CDR1 MNHEY and CDR2 SVGAGI. Trimming took 9 bases from V and 7 from J, leaving 13 bases between them. This CDR3 comprises 12 residues. The CDR3: CASRTLGQPQHF. The CDR3 DNA reads as TGTGCCAGTCGGACCTTGGGACAGCCCCAGCATTTT.

The chain links TRBV10-1 to TRBJ2-2; D not certain. V dropped 3 bases and J dropped 0 bases, with 8 bases sitting between them. Per germline, CDR1 WNHNN and CDR2 SYGVQD (reference sequence). The CDR3 totals 15 residues. DNA for the CDR3: TGCGCCAGCAGTGACCTGGATCCGAACACCGGGGAGCTGTTTTTT. Translating gives CASSDLDPNTGELFF.

The chain couples TRBV5-8 to TRBJ1-2; D not certain. CDR1 is SGHTS and CDR2 is YDEGEE in the germline V gene. This CDR3 comprises 12 residues. Deletions cut 1 base from V and 8 bases from J, with 9 bases between. CDR3 DNA sequence: TGTGCCAGCAGCTTGTGGGCTTACGGCTACACCTTC. It specifies CASSLWAYGYTF.

The chain has TRBV3-1 (or the pseudogene TRBV3-2) and TRBJ1-5, with unresolved D. This CDR3 spans 14 amino acids. The germline V gene encodes CDR1 LGHDT and CDR2 YNNKEL (reference sequence). V shed 1 base and J shed 5 bases, with 9 bases lying between them. The CDR3 loop reads CASSQGSPYQPQHF. DNA for the CDR3: TGTGCCAGCAGCCAAGGTTCCCCGTATCAGCCCCAGCATTTT.

The rearrangement links TRBV3-1 (or the pseudogene TRBV3-2) to TRBJ2-7; tentatively, D is TRBD1 (6 bases). Germline lookup yields CDR1 LGHDT and CDR2 YNNKEL (reference sequence). The ends were cut back, 3 bases at V and 6 bases at J, with 18 bases in the middle. This CDR3 has 15 amino acids. The CDR3 region is CASSHSGTPASEQYF. The CDR3 coding sequence is TGTGCCAGCAGCCATTCAGGGACACCCGCCAGCGAGCAGTACTTC.

V and J are TRBV10-3 and TRBJ1-5; 9 nucleotides agree with TRBD1. In germline, CDR1 is ENHRY, CDR2 SYGVKD. The CDR3 runs to 15 residues. V shed 2 bases, J shed 7 bases, and the junction held 6 bases outside the gene matches. CDR3 coding DNA: TGTGCCATCAGTGAGACAGGGGGCGCGGGGCAGCCCCAGCATTTT. Its protein is CAISETGGAGQPQHF.

The chain joins TRBV10-3 to TRBJ2-6; 7 bases align to TRBD1. V trimming: 3 bases; J trimming: 0 bases; junction bases outside the gene matches: 8. There are 18 residues in the CDR3. CDR1 is ENHRY, CDR2 SYGVKD, per germline. For the CDR3, the DNA is TGTGCCATCAGTGATGGACAGGTTCCCATCTCTGGGGCCAACGTCCTGACTTTC. Translation gives CAISDGQVPISGANVLTF.

The rearrangement links TRBV19 to TRBJ2-2; D call uncertain. CDR1 is LNHDA, CDR2 SQIVND, per germline (reference sequence). The CDR3 is 14 residues long. Trimming left V 5 bases short and J 1 base short, with 8 bases between. The CDR3 region has the DNA TGTGCCAGTAGTGTACAGAGGAACACCGGGGAGCTGTTTTTT. It encodes CASSVQRNTGELFF.

This sequence joins TRBV7-3 and TRBJ1-2; D is undetermined. Germline V lookup: CDR1 SGHTA, CDR2 FQGTGA. Trimming cost V 2 bases and J 4 bases, with 11 bases left between them. The CDR3 runs to 14 residues. CDR3 DNA sequence: TGTGCCAGCAGCTTAGACGGGTCGACCTATGGCTACACCTTC. Translation: CASSLDGSTYGYTF.

V gene TRBV7-6 combines with J gene TRBJ1-1; TRBD1 might be the D (5 bases). CDR1 and CDR2 (germline): SGHVS, FNYEAQ. With 5 bases removed from V and 0 bases from J, the gap between germline ends came to 13 bases. The CDR3 contains 15 residues. The CDR3 loop is CASSPGGDMNTEAFF. CDR3 DNA sequence: TGTGCCAGCAGCCCTGGGGGAGACATGAACACTGAAGCTTTCTTT.

The table lists this clone with a count of one. The chain recombines TRBV4-1 with TRBJ2-2; TRBD2 aligns across 9 bases. V was pared by 4 bases and J by 5 bases, with 5 bases of the junction left unmatched. This CDR3 has 15 amino acids. CDR1 is MGHRA, CDR2 YSYEKL, per germline. Here the CDR3 DNA reads TGCGCCAGCAGCCCGGGACTAGCCCGAACCGGGGAGCTGTTTTTT. Residues: CASSPGLARTGELFF.